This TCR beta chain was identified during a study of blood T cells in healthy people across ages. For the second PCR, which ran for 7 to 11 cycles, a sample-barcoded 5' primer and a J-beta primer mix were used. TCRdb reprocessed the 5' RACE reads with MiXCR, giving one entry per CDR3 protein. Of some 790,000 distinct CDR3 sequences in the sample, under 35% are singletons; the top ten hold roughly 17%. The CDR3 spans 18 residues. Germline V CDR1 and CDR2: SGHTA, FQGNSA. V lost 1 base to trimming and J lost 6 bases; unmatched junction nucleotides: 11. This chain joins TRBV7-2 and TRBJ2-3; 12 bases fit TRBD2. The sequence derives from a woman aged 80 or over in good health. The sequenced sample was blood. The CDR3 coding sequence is TGTGCCAGCAGCTTAGAGGCTAGCGGGGGGGCCTCTGAGGATACGCAGTATTTT. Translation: CASSLEASGGASEDTQYF.